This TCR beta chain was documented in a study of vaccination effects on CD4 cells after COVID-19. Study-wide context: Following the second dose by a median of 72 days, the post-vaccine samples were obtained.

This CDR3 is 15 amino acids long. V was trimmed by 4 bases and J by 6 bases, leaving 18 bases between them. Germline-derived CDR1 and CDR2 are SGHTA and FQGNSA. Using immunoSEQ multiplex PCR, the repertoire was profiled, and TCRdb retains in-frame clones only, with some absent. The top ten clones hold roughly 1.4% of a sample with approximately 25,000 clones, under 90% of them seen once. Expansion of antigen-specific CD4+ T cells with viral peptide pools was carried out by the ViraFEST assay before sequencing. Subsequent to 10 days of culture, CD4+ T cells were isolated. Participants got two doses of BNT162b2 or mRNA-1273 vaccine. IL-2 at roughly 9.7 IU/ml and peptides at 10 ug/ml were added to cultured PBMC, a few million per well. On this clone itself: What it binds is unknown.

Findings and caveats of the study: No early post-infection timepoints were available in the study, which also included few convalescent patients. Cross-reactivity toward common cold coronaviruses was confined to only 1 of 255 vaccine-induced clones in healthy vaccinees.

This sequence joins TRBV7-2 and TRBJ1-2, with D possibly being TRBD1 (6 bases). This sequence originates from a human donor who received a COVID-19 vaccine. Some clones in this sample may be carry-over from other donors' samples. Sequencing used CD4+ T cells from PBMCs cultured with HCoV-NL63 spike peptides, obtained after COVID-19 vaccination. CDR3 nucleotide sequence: TGTGCCAGCAGCTGGTCACAGGGCAGGGAGAATGGCTACACCTTC. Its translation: CASSWSQGRENGYTF. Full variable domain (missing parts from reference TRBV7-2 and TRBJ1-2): GAGVSQSPSNKVTEKGKDVELRCDPISGHTALYWYRQSLGQGLEFLIYFQGNSAPDKSGLPSDRFSAERTGGSVSTLTIQRTQQEDSAVYLCASSWSQGRENGYTFGSGTRLTVV.